This is a list of T cell receptor beta chains from one sample in a study of blood T cell repertoires in COVID-19. Libraries were prepared by immunoSEQ multiplex PCR; TCRdb keeps only in-frame clonotypes and omits some of them. The table shows about 75,000 clones, with 70% to 85% occurring only once. Sequencing was performed on peripheral blood. These receptor sequences come from a woman in her forties or fifties with acute or convalescent COVID-19. Each CDR3 is given with its conserved first and last residue. A D gene is named only where the DNA matches it firmly. Size is omitted from some rows. Given values are once, few, many or a class for expanded clones.

v_call	cdr3_length	clone_size	d_call	j_call	cdr3_nt	cdr3_aa
TRBV6-1	14	NA	NA	TRBJ2-7	TGTGCCAGCAGTGAGATGAGGTATCGTGGCGAGCAGTACTTC	CASSEMRYRGEQYF
TRBV7-9	14	NA	TRBD1	TRBJ2-2	TGTGCCAGCAGCTGGGACAGGAAAACCGGGGAGCTGTTTTTT	CASSWDRKTGELFF
TRBV27	15	NA	TRBD1	TRBJ1-4	TGTGCCAGCAGTTTATGGGGGACAGGTAACGAAAAACTGTTTTTT	CASSLWGTGNEKLFF
TRBV6-5	14	NA	NA	TRBJ1-2	TGTGCCAGTGGCCGGGCGGGCTTTTCCTATGGCTACACCTTC	CASGRAGFSYGYTF
TRBV6-5	12	NA	NA	TRBJ2-3	TGTGCCAGCAGTAGAGCCTCAGATACGCAGTATTTT	CASSRASDTQYF
TRBV14	15	NA	TRBD1	TRBJ1-2	TGTGCCAGCAGCCTTATCGGCAGGGGGCCTGAGGGCTACACCTTC	CASSLIGRGPEGYTF
TRBV18	14	once	NA	TRBJ2-7	TGTGCCAGCTCAGTTAGCCCCCCGGCCTACGAGCAGTACTTC	CASSVSPPAYEQYF
TRBV19	16	few	NA	TRBJ2-7	TGTGCCAGTAGTAAAAACTCGGGACTCTCCTCCTACGAGCAGTACTTC	CASSKNSGLSSYEQYF
TRBV30	13	NA	NA	TRBJ2-1	TGTGCCTGGAGTGTTGCTAACTACAATGAGCAGTTCTTC	CAWSVANYNEQFF
TRBV19	15	NA	NA	TRBJ1-6	TGTGCCAGTAGTCCAGGCGGGGTTCCAAATTCACCCCTCCACTTT	CASSPGGVPNSPLHF
TRBV5-1	16	once	TRBD2	TRBJ2-1	TGCGCCAGCAGCTCCGGCCGCGGGGGATTCTACAATGAGCAGTTCTTC	CASSSGRGGFYNEQFF
TRBV6-6	12	NA	NA	TRBJ2-7	TGTGCCAGCAGTTTGGGGGGCTACGAGCAGTACTTC	CASSLGGYEQYF
TRBV6-5	14	NA	TRBD1	TRBJ2-2	TGTGCCAGCAGTTACTGGGACAGGGCTGGGGGGCTGTTTTTT	CASSYWDRAGGLFF
TRBV6-5	13	once	NA	TRBJ2-3	TGTGCCAGCAAGAGGGATAATCTAAATACGCAGTATTTT	CASKRDNLNTQYF
TRBV6-2/TRBV6-3	13	NA	NA	TRBJ2-7	TGTGCCAGCAGTCACAGGGAACGGGGCGAGCAGTACTTC	CASSHRERGEQYF
TRBV6-2/TRBV6-3	12	few	NA	TRBJ2-1	TGTGCCAGCAGTCCCCCAGTCGATGAGCAGTTCTTC	CASSPPVDEQFF
TRBV5-8	15	NA	NA	TRBJ2-2	TGTGCCAGCAGCTTGAGCCTAACAGGGACCGGGGAGCTGTTTTTT	CASSLSLTGTGELFF
TRBV7-9	13	NA	NA	TRBJ1-2	TGTGCCAGCAGCTCACAGATGAGTTATGGCTACACCTTC	CASSSQMSYGYTF
TRBV7-3	13	NA	TRBD2	TRBJ2-1	TGTGCCAGCAGTTTAAGCGGGGGGAATGAGCAGTTCTTC	CASSLSGGNEQFF
TRBV10-3	16	NA	TRBD1	TRBJ1-1	TGTGCCATCAGTGATTATCAACAGGGGGCTCAGACTGAAGCTTTCTTT	CAISDYQQGAQTEAFF
TRBV5-1	14	NA	TRBD1	TRBJ2-7	TGCGCCAGCAGTTGGAGGACAGGGGACCACGAGCAGTACTTC	CASSWRTGDHEQYF
TRBV7-2	14	NA	NA	TRBJ2-4	TGTGCCAGCAGCTCCGGCCCAGGGGTAAACATTCAGTACTTC	CASSSGPGVNIQYF
TRBV14	14	NA	NA	TRBJ2-3	TGTGCCAGCAGCCAAGGACTATTCACAGATACGCAGTATTTT	CASSQGLFTDTQYF
TRBV7-3	15	once	TRBD2	TRBJ2-1	TGTGCCAGCAGCTCAGGAGGGAGGGCCTACAATGAGCAGTTCTTC	CASSSGGRAYNEQFF
TRBV5-1	17	NA	TRBD1	TRBJ1-1	TGCGCCAGCAGCTCTCATCCGGGACAGCGCATGAACACTGAAGCTTTCTTT	CASSSHPGQRMNTEAFF
TRBV10-3	18	few	NA	TRBJ1-5	TGTGCCATCAGTTTAAGTTTTCAGGGAATTCTCCCAAATCAGCCCCAGCATTTT	CAISLSFQGILPNQPQHF
TRBV6-2/TRBV6-3	18	NA	NA	TRBJ1-1	TGTGCCAGCAGTTACACCACTCCGAGGGGGGGCAAAAACACTGAAGCTTTCTTT	CASSYTTPRGGKNTEAFF
TRBV27	13	few	NA	TRBJ2-7	TGTGCCAGCAGTCGGACAGACTCCTACGAGCAGTACTTC	CASSRTDSYEQYF
TRBV3-1/TRBV3-2	15	NA	TRBD1	TRBJ1-5	TGTGCCAGCAGCCAAGCCCAGGGGGCGAATCAGCCCCAGCATTTT	CASSQAQGANQPQHF
TRBV5-1	16	NA	NA	TRBJ1-2	TGCGCCAGCAGCCCCGGGACTTACCTCTCTAAGTATGGCTACACCTTC	CASSPGTYLSKYGYTF
TRBV6-5	14	NA	NA	TRBJ1-5	TGTGCCAGCAAGGGGCAGGGGAGTGGTCAGCCCCAGCATTTT	CASKGQGSGQPQHF
TRBV7-2	14	NA	NA	TRBJ2-7	TGTGCCAGCAGCCCGGGGAGAGGGAAGCGCGAGCAGTACTTC	CASSPGRGKREQYF
TRBV5-1	15	NA	TRBD1	TRBJ2-1	TGCGCCAGCAGCTTCGCACAGGGGGCCTTTGGTGAGCAGTTCTTC	CASSFAQGAFGEQFF
TRBV27	17	NA	TRBD1	TRBJ2-3	TGTGCCAGCAGTTTGGGCGTCGGACAGGGAGGTTCAGATACGCAGTATTTT	CASSLGVGQGGSDTQYF
TRBV7-9	13	NA	NA	TRBJ1-1	TGTGCCAGCAGCTTTCAGGGCCAAACTGAAGCTTTCTTT	CASSFQGQTEAFF
TRBV7-2	16	NA	TRBD1	TRBJ1-2	TGTGCCAGCAGCTTAGCGGGGACAGGGGGGTTGTATGGCTACACCTTC	CASSLAGTGGLYGYTF
TRBV7-3	20	NA	TRBD2	TRBJ2-1	TGTGCCAGCAGCCCAATATCTAGGACTAGCGGGGCAAGCTCCTACAATGAGCAGTTCTTC	CASSPISRTSGASSYNEQFF
TRBV10-3	13	NA	NA	TRBJ1-2	TGTGCCATCAGTGAGCAACAGTTTTATGGCTACACCTTC	CAISEQQFYGYTF
TRBV6-1	15	few	TRBD1	TRBJ2-7	TGTGCCAGCAGTGAAGCTTGGGACAGCAGCTACGAGCAGTACTTC	CASSEAWDSSYEQYF
TRBV19	15	NA	NA	TRBJ2-7	TGTGCCAGTACCCCGTCGACTGGTGGTATTTACGAGCAGTACTTC	CASTPSTGGIYEQYF
TRBV30	14	NA	TRBD1	TRBJ1-5	TGTGCCTGGAGGAGGACAGGGGGAGACCAGCCCCAGCATTTT	CAWRRTGGDQPQHF